One and the same sample provided the 7 T cell receptor beta chains below, sequenced in a study of T-cell reconstitution after alpha-beta-depleted transplantation in children. Unique molecular identifiers were used in preparing the TCRbeta library. TCRdb itself ran the PCR reads through MiXCR, one entry per CDR3 protein. The sample contains some 490,000 distinct CDR3 sequences, 12% of which appear only once. This specimen was PBMCs from the stem cell graft donor, taken from the stem cell graft. Receptor source: a human donor who donated a stem cell graft to a child with combined immunodeficiency.

This clonotype was found many times. This chain joins TRBV15 and TRBJ2-1; 9 nucleotides agree with TRBD2. The V segment lost 1 base and the J segment 5 bases; nucleotides outside the gene matches: 3. Looked up from germline, CDR1 is LNHNV and CDR2 is YYDKDF (reference sequence). This CDR3 region has 15 residues. As DNA, the CDR3 is TGTGCCACCAGCAGAGCTAGCGGGGTTCACAATGAGCAGTTCTTC. It encodes CATSRASGVHNEQFF.

This clonotype was seen at least ten times. The chain combines TRBV29-1 with TRBJ2-1, with 10 bases fitting TRBD2. Germline trimming cut 6 bases from V and 2 bases from J; bases unmatched to any gene: 4. The CDR3 is 14 residues long. Germline assignment: CDR1 SQVTM and CDR2 ANQGSEA. CDR3 nucleotides: TGCAGCGTCCGCACTAGCGGGGCCTACAATGAGCAGTTCTTC. Protein product: CSVRTSGAYNEQFF.

The rearrangement links TRBV5-1 to TRBJ2-2, with D unclear. V lost 3 bases to trimming and J lost 1 base, with 13 bases between them. Germline V gene lookup returns CDR1 SGHRS and CDR2 YFSETQ. CDR3 length: 16 residues. DNA of the CDR3: TGCGCCAGCAGCTACCACGGCGGCCGGAACACCGGGGAGCTGTTTTTT. Translating it yields CASSYHGGRNTGELFF.

The chain combines TRBV11-2 with TRBJ2-5; 14 nucleotides agree with TRBD2. Per germline, CDR1 SGHAT and CDR2 FQNNGV. The CDR3 is 16 amino acids. V shed 4 bases, J shed 4 bases, and the junction held 5 bases outside the gene matches. CDR3 sequence: CASSWGLAGVRETQYF. In DNA form, the CDR3 reads TGTGCCAGCAGCTGGGGACTAGCGGGAGTAAGAGAGACCCAGTACTTC.

The chain has TRBV5-1 and TRBJ2-3; TRBD1 is a possible D gene (5 bases). Trimming shortened V by 0 bases and J by 3 bases, and 11 bases separated the two germline ends. Germline V gene sequence: CDR1 SGHRS, CDR2 YFSETQ. The CDR3 runs 15 residues. CDR3 sequence (DNA): TGCGCCAGCAGCTTGGAGGGGCATCGTACAGATACGCAGTATTTT. This sequence encodes CASSLEGHRTDTQYF.

The genes are TRBV18 and TRBJ1-5; TRBD1 matches 12 bases. The CDR3 consists of 15 residues. V lost 3 bases and J lost 8; bases outside the gene matches: 5. Germline CDR1 KGHSH, CDR2 LQKENI. CDR3 DNA: TGTGCCAGCTCACCCATGGGACAGGGGGCTGAGCCCCAGCATTTT. It translates to CASSPMGQGAEPQHF.

The table lists this clonotype with a few counts. The chain links TRBV7-9 to TRBJ2-7; D unclear. The ends were cut back, 2 bases at V and 10 bases at J, with 15 bases in the middle. Per germline, CDR1 SEHNR and CDR2 FQNEAQ (reference sequence). This CDR3 has 13 amino acids. In DNA, the CDR3 is TGTGCCAGCAGCTTATTCCCTCTTCCCCTACAGTACTTC. Translated: CASSLFPLPLQYF.